The 29 T cell receptor beta chains presented below share a single source sample, sequenced in a study of neoadjuvant nivolumab and ipilimumab in lung cancer. The repertoire was sequenced with immunoSEQ multiplex PCR; TCRdb's copy has only in-frame clones and lacks some. In the table there are about 26,000 clones, 65% to 85% of which are singletons. Sequencing used peripheral blood, obtained before neoadjuvant nivolumab, alone or with ipilimumab. The origin of the receptors is an adult with non-small cell lung cancer.

The chain combines TRBV5-5 with TRBJ2-7; D gene ambiguous. The germline V and J ends were trimmed by 0 bases and 4 bases, with 8 bases remaining between them. Per germline, CDR1 SGHKS and CDR2 YYEKEE (reference sequence). The CDR3 length is 13 residues. The CDR3 nucleotides read TGTGCCAGCAGCTTGGCTACGGATTACGAGCAGTACTTC. This sequence encodes CASSLATDYEQYF.

The rearrangement links TRBV29-1 to TRBJ1-2; the D is unclear. The length of the CDR3 is 14 residues. Trimming shortened V by 0 bases and J by 4 bases, and 12 bases separated the two germline ends. Per germline, CDR1 SQVTM and CDR2 ANQGSEA. CDR3 sequence reads: CSVEDRIPSYGYTF. The DNA of the CDR3 is TGCAGCGTTGAAGATCGCATCCCCTCCTATGGCTACACCTTC.

By its share, this clone is medium-sized. The J gene is TRBJ1-5, the V gene TRBV7-9, with unresolved D. Germline V gene sequence: CDR1 SEHNR, CDR2 FQNEAQ (reference sequence). The ends were cut back, 1 base at V and 6 bases at J, with 4 bases in the middle. CDR3 length: 12 amino acids. The chain's CDR3 is CASSLGIQPQHF. The CDR3 DNA follows: TGTGCCAGCAGCTTAGGGATTCAGCCCCAGCATTTT.

The rearrangement links TRBV5-1 to TRBJ2-5; TRBD2 agrees at 10 bases. Germline V gene lookup returns CDR1 SGHRS and CDR2 YFSETQ. Unmatched junction bases numbered 9, after V lost 4 bases and J lost 3 bases. CDR3 length equals 16 residues. CDR3 DNA sequence: TGCGCCAGCAGCGAGGGCAGCGGGGGGGTTGAAGAGACCCAGTACTTC. This encodes CASSEGSGGVEETQYF.

The J gene is TRBJ1-5, the V gene TRBV4-2, with D possibly TRBD1 on 5 matching bases. With 0 bases removed from V and 5 bases from J, the gap between germline ends came to 11 bases. Germline V gene lookup returns CDR1 LGHNA and CDR2 YNFKEQ. The length of the CDR3 is 15 residues. The CDR3 nucleotides read TGTGCCAGCAGCCAAGACAGGGACGTTGATCAGCCCCAGCATTTT. This codes for CASSQDRDVDQPQHF.

The V and J genes are TRBV4-2 and TRBJ2-7; 10 bases line up with TRBD1. With 1 base clipped from V and 4 bases from J, the junction kept 7 bases outside the gene matches. Germline V CDR1 and CDR2: LGHNA, YNFKEQ. CDR3 size: 16 residues. The CDR3 protein is CASSQVGRTGGYEQYF. The CDR3 coding sequence is TGTGCCAGCAGCCAAGTAGGGAGGACAGGGGGGTACGAGCAGTACTTC.

V usage is TRBV5-6 and J usage is TRBJ2-3, with 10 nucleotides matching TRBD1. Germline CDR1 and CDR2: SGHDT and YYEEEE. CDR3 length: 14 residues. The trim removed 4 bases at V and 6 bases at J, leaving 5 bases unmatched. The CDR3 DNA reads TGTGCCAGCAGCAAGGACAGGGGGGAGGATACGCAGTATTTT. This encodes CASSKDRGEDTQYF.

The chain employs TRBV9 and TRBJ1-3; no definite D call. The CDR3 has 15 amino acids. CDR1 is SGDLS and CDR2 is YYNGEE in the germline V gene. Trimming left V 2 bases short and J 4 bases short, with 13 bases between. The CDR3, as DNA: TGTGCCAGCAGCGTCTCAGGCCTTGAAGGAAACACCATATATTTT. Amino acids: CASSVSGLEGNTIYF.

V is TRBV5-1 and J is TRBJ2-1; D is perhaps TRBD1 or TRBD2 (5 bases each). Germline CDR1 is SGHRS and CDR2 is YFSETQ. V dropped 4 bases and J dropped 9 bases, with 26 bases sitting between them. This CDR3 contains 17 residues. The CDR3 sequence: CASSPSLGDIMVSEQFF. The DNA for the CDR3 is TGCGCCAGCAGCCCTTCCCTGGGGGATATAATGGTTAGTGAGCAGTTCTTC.

CDR3 protein: CASSLEAGGPDEQYF. CDR3 sequence (DNA): TGTGCCAGCAGCTTAGAGGCGGGGGGGCCGGACGAGCAGTACTTC. The chain carries TRBV7-2 and TRBJ2-7; 9 bases match TRBD2. Trimming at V came to 1 base and at J to 5 bases, leaving 6 bases not matched to a gene. The CDR3 is 15 amino acids. Germline values: CDR1 SGHTA, CDR2 FQGNSA.

The CDR3 loop reads CASRGVVYEQYF. DNA of the CDR3: TGTGCCAGCAGGGGGGTTGTATACGAGCAGTACTTC. The chain is built from TRBV6-5 and TRBJ2-7, with D perhaps being TRBD1 or TRBD2 (5 bases each). Germline V CDR1 and CDR2: MNHEY, SVGAGI. The V and J ends lost 6 bases and 4 bases respectively, with 10 bases between them. CDR3 length: 12 amino acids.

The V call is TRBV10-3, the J call TRBJ1-5; D gene unclear. Germline lookup yields CDR1 ENHRY and CDR2 SYGVKD. The CDR3 is made up of 13 amino acids. The V end lost 3 bases, the J end lost 1 base, and 4 bases lay between the germline ends. CDR3 sequence (DNA): TGTGCCATCAGTGATAACAGCAATCAGCCCCAGCATTTT. Translated: CAISDNSNQPQHF.

The V call is TRBV6-5, the J call TRBJ2-7; TRBD1 aligns across 9 bases. V was pared by 9 bases and J by 4 bases, with 7 bases of the junction left unmatched. The CDR3 totals 13 residues. Germline V CDR1 and CDR2: MNHEY, SVGAGI. CDR3 nucleotide sequence: TGTGCCAGTTCGACAGGGGGGAAGTACGAGCAGTACTTC. Its translation: CASSTGGKYEQYF.

DNA of the CDR3: TGTGCCATCAGTGCCCAGGTGGGCAGAGACACTGAAGCTTTCTTT. Its protein is CAISAQVGRDTEAFF. The chain has TRBV10-3 and TRBJ1-1; D unresolved. V lost 4 bases to trimming and J lost 3 bases, with 15 bases between them. The CDR3 contains 15 residues. The germline gives CDR1 ENHRY, CDR2 SYGVKD.

The chain is built from TRBV2 and TRBJ2-3; tentative D call: TRBD2 (6 bases). CDR1 SNHLY and CDR2 FYNNEI come from the germline V gene. This CDR3 contains 16 residues. V was shortened by 2 bases and J by 0 bases, with 12 bases between the two germline ends. For the CDR3, the DNA is TGTGCCAGCAGTGAACTGGCGGGGACTAGCACAGATACGCAGTATTTT. Amino acid sequence: CASSELAGTSTDTQYF.

V usage is TRBV5-1 and J usage is TRBJ2-3; no firm D call. CDR3 length equals 14 residues. Germline V lookup: CDR1 SGHRS, CDR2 YFSETQ. Trimming pared 0 bases from V and 3 bases from J, leaving 8 bases between. CDR3 sequence (DNA): TGCGCCAGCAGCTTGGTGGCGCAAACAGATACGCAGTATTTT. Encoded protein: CASSLVAQTDTQYF.

The V and J genes are TRBV20-1 and TRBJ2-1, with D unclear. The V and J ends lost 0 bases and 10 bases respectively, with 7 bases between them. The germline V gene has CDR1 DFQATT and CDR2 SNEGSKA (reference sequence). The CDR3 covers 11 residues. CDR3 loop: CSARDEGEQFF. In nucleotides, the CDR3 is TGCAGTGCTAGAGATGAAGGGGAGCAGTTCTTC.

This clone appeared a few times. The chain couples TRBV7-6 to TRBJ1-2; D might be TRBD1 (5 bases). Germline lookup yields CDR1 SGHVS and CDR2 FNYEAQ. The ends were cut back, 1 base at V and 7 bases at J, with 13 bases in the middle. The CDR3 is made up of 14 amino acids. CDR3 protein: CASSLGARETGYTF. CDR3 nucleotides: TGTGCCAGCAGCTTAGGGGCCAGGGAGACTGGCTACACCTTC.

The genes are TRBV6-1 and TRBJ2-7; 7 bases line up with TRBD1. In germline, CDR1 is MNHNS, CDR2 SASEGT. The CDR3 runs to 14 residues. The V segment lost 6 bases and the J segment 2 bases; nucleotides outside the gene matches: 7. CDR3 amino acids: CASSPGGTAYEQYF. CDR3 coding DNA: TGTGCCAGCAGCCCGGGTGGGACAGCCTACGAGCAGTACTTC.

This rearrangement joins TRBV7-3 to TRBJ2-2; perhaps TRBD1 as D (5 bases). The CDR3 is 14 amino acids. From germline, CDR1 is SGHTA and CDR2 FQGTGA. V lost 5 bases and J lost 1, with 8 bases in between. For the CDR3, the DNA is TGTGCCAGCAGCCCTCAGGGGAACACCGGGGAGCTGTTTTTT. Protein sequence: CASSPQGNTGELFF.

This clone has only a few counts. This chain links TRBV7-8 with TRBJ2-7; TRBD1 matches 9 bases. CDR1 is SGHVS, CDR2 FQNEAQ, per germline. With 3 bases clipped from V and 7 bases from J, the junction kept 7 bases outside the gene matches. CDR3 size: 14 residues. The CDR3 spells CASSFSGQGREQYF. The CDR3 nucleotides read TGTGCCAGCAGCTTCTCGGGACAGGGAAGGGAGCAGTACTTC.

The chain uses TRBV27 and TRBJ2-6; unclear D gene. Trimming cost V 8 bases and J 2 bases, with 7 bases left between them. The CDR3 has 13 amino acids. Germline-derived CDR1 and CDR2 are MNHEY and SMNVEV (reference sequence). CDR3 sequence: CASGLTGANVLTF. Here the CDR3 DNA reads TGTGCCAGCGGCCTGACTGGGGCCAACGTCCTGACTTTC.

In this sample, this clone turned up once. This chain connects TRBV5-1 to TRBJ1-5; 11 bases match TRBD1. Germline V lookup: CDR1 SGHRS, CDR2 YFSETQ. The CDR3 has 14 residues. V lost 4 bases and J lost 7; bases outside the gene matches: 4. CDR3 sequence (DNA): TGCGCCAGCAGCGTCGGGACAGGGGGGCAGCCCCAGCATTTT. Translating gives CASSVGTGGQPQHF.

J is TRBJ1-2 and V is TRBV7-8, with a weak D call TRBD1 (6 bases). V was clipped by 6 bases and J by 7 bases, with 12 bases between them. The length of the CDR3 is 12 residues. Looked up from germline, CDR1 is SGHVS and CDR2 is FQNEAQ. The DNA of the CDR3 is TGTGCCAGCAGTTCCAACAGGGTTGGCTACACCTTC. Translated: CASSSNRVGYTF.

The chain recombines TRBV25-1 with TRBJ1-2, with 9 bases aligning to TRBD1. The CDR3 covers 15 residues. Germline CDR1 MGHDK, CDR2 SYGVNS. V lost 3 bases and J lost 4; bases outside the gene matches: 6. DNA for the CDR3: TGTGCCAGCAGTGACCACGGGACAGGGAGCTATGGCTACACCTTC. Encoded protein: CASSDHGTGSYGYTF.

The chain has TRBV23-1 and TRBJ2-3; D possibly corresponds to TRBD2 (6 bases). TRBV23-1 is annotated as an ORF whose role is uncertain. This CDR3 is 16 amino acids long. V was cut by 7 bases and J by 3 bases, with 20 bases left in between. CDR3 protein: CASTLRWGGRTDTQYF. The CDR3 bases are TGCGCCAGCACCTTACGGTGGGGAGGACGGACAGATACGCAGTATTTT.

The rearrangement links TRBV29-1 to TRBJ1-2, with unresolved D. The CDR3 has 10 residues. Germline V gives CDR1 SQVTM, CDR2 ANQGSEA. V gave up 5 bases and J gave up 8 bases, with 9 bases separating them. The CDR3 here is CSVYEDGYTF. CDR3 DNA: TGCAGCGTTTATGAGGACGGCTACACCTTC.

The rearrangement joins TRBV4-2 to TRBJ1-3; no firm D call. The CDR3 is 13 residues long. Deletions cut 0 bases from V and 1 base from J, with 1 base between. Looked up from germline, CDR1 is LGHNA and CDR2 is YNFKEQ. In DNA, the CDR3 is TGTGCCAGCAGCCAAGAGTCTGGAAACACCATATATTTT. This gives the protein CASSQESGNTIYF.

The V call is TRBV19, the J call TRBJ2-3; 8 bases line up with TRBD2. This CDR3 has 12 amino acids. Germline CDR1 is LNHDA and CDR2 is SQIVND (reference sequence). J gave up 7 bases and V 9 bases, and 6 bases lay outside the gene matches. CDR3 coding DNA: TGTGCCAGCACGACGGGGGGGAATACGCAGTATTTT. Its protein product is CASTTGGNTQYF.